Below are 23 T cell receptor beta chains sequenced from a single sample in a study of CD8+ T cells in alopecia areata. Treatment defined: oral pan-JAK inhibitor, 5-10 mg twice daily. Following RNA extraction, reverse transcription yielded cDNA that acted as the sequencing template. Clones were sequenced by immunoSEQ multiplex PCR, and TCRdb holds only the in-frame ones, with some missing. Among about 200,000 clones listed, about three fifths were seen once. This sample comprised CD4+ T cells sorted from blood, obtained at week 4, from a patient treated with tofacitinib. The origin of the receptors is a human donor with alopecia areata.

This clone showed up just a few times. The gene calls are TRBV2 and TRBJ1-6; D remains ambiguous. This CDR3 spans 11 amino acids. V lost 2 bases and J lost 15, with 8 bases in between. Germline values: CDR1 SNHLY, CDR2 FYNNEI. The CDR3 DNA reads as TGTGCCAGCAGTGAAAGTCTTCTCCTCCACTTT. This encodes CASSESLLLHF.

This clone turned up a few times. The V call is TRBV4-1, the J call TRBJ2-5; D is perhaps TRBD1 or TRBD2 (5 bases each). The CDR3 length is 14 residues. The V and J ends lost 4 bases and 7 bases respectively, with 16 bases between them. Germline V gene lookup returns CDR1 MGHRA and CDR2 YSYEKL. DNA of the CDR3: TGCGCCAGCAGCCCGCAGGGACGGATCGGGACCCAGTACTTC. It codes for CASSPQGRIGTQYF.

As concerns this clone: With a much larger clone just one base away, this may be a read error. The gene calls are TRBV28 and TRBJ1-2; perhaps TRBD1 as D (5 bases). CDR1 MDHEN and CDR2 SYDVKM come from the germline V gene. The V end lost 3 bases, the J end lost 6 bases, and 8 bases lay between the germline ends. This CDR3 contains 12 residues. CDR3 bases: TGTGCCAGCAGTTTCGGGGGGAATGGCTACACCTTC. Translation gives CASSFGGNGYTF.

This clone was recorded a few times. V usage is TRBV4-2 and J usage is TRBJ1-2; TRBD1 matches at 7 bases. The germline V gene has CDR1 LGHNA and CDR2 YNFKEQ. Trimming took 4 bases from V and 7 from J; bases not matched to a gene: 6. This CDR3 contains 13 residues. As DNA, the CDR3 is TGTGCCAGCAGCCGCGAGGGGGCGGGTGGCTACACCTTC. This codes for CASSREGAGGYTF.

This chain connects TRBV4-3 to TRBJ2-7; D might be TRBD1 (6 bases). V dropped 9 bases and J dropped 2 bases, with 17 bases sitting between them. The CDR3 sequence is 14 residues long. Germline CDR1 reads LGHNA; CDR2 reads YSLEER. The CDR3: CARNLRGTAYEQYF. The CDR3, as DNA: TGCGCCAGGAACCTCAGGGGAACGGCCTACGAGCAGTACTTC.

This chain uses TRBV2 with TRBJ1-5; D gene ambiguous. The V gene's germline CDR1 is SNHLY and CDR2 FYNNEI. The CDR3 loop spans 14 amino acids. Trimming shortened V by 6 bases and J by 0 bases, and 9 bases separated the two germline ends. DNA for the CDR3: TGTGCCAGCAGGGAGAGAACTAGCAATCAGCCCCAGCATTTT. Translated, it gives CASRERTSNQPQHF.

V and J are TRBV15 and TRBJ2-7, with 10 positions matching TRBD2. There are 15 residues in the CDR3. Germline V gives CDR1 LNHNV, CDR2 YYDKDF (reference sequence). J lost 3 bases, V lost 0 bases, and 2 bases had no gene match. The CDR3 bases are TGTGCCACCAGCAGAGATAGACTAGCGGGCTACGAGCAGTACTTC. It specifies CATSRDRLAGYEQYF.

V and J are TRBV30 and TRBJ1-5, with D maybe TRBD1 (5 bases). Germline CDR1 GTSNPN, CDR2 SVGIG (reference sequence). The CDR3 runs to 15 residues. The V end lost 1 base, the J end lost 2 bases, and 12 bases lay between the germline ends. The CDR3 region has the DNA TGTGCCTGGAGTGCCCAAGGCAGGGGCAATCAGCCCCAGCATTTT. Translation gives CAWSAQGRGNQPQHF.

The chain has TRBV29-1 and TRBJ2-3, with 9 bases fitting TRBD2. The CDR3 is 13 residues long. Germline-derived CDR1 and CDR2 are SQVTM and ANQGSEA. V shed 7 bases and J 4 bases; nucleotides not matched to a gene: 6. The CDR3 DNA sequence: TGCAGCGCGGCGGGGGGGCCAGCAGATACGCAGTATTTT. Translating it yields CSAAGGPADTQYF.

This chain links TRBV27 with TRBJ2-2; D is perhaps TRBD2 (5 bases). Per germline, CDR1 MNHEY and CDR2 SMNVEV (reference sequence). The V end lost 6 bases, the J end lost 3 bases, and 17 bases lay between the germline ends. The CDR3 sequence is 16 residues long. CDR3 nucleotides: TGTGCCAGCAGCCTCGGACCTTGGCGGGACACCGGGGAGCTGTTTTTT. Its translation is CASSLGPWRDTGELFF.

In its sample, this clone was seen once. This chain joins TRBV30 and TRBJ1-1; D unclear. V was cut by 3 bases and J by 0 bases, with 8 bases left in between. Per germline, CDR1 GTSNPN and CDR2 SVGIG (reference sequence). The CDR3 loop spans 13 amino acids. The CDR3 loop is CAWRLSLNTEAFF. The CDR3 region has the DNA TGTGCCTGGAGGCTCTCCTTGAACACTGAAGCTTTCTTT.

The chain employs TRBV10-3 and TRBJ2-3, with unresolved D. The length of the CDR3 is 14 residues. Looked up from germline, CDR1 is ENHRY and CDR2 is SYGVKD. V was trimmed by 0 bases and J by 2 bases, leaving 6 bases between them. Here the CDR3 reads CAISESAFTDTQYF. In DNA, the CDR3 is TGTGCCATCAGTGAGTCGGCTTTCACAGATACGCAGTATTTT.

This sequence joins TRBV4-2 and TRBJ2-5; 9 positions agree with TRBD2. The J segment lost 4 bases and the V segment lost 0 bases, leaving 6 bases of the junction unmatched. The V gene's germline CDR1 is LGHNA and CDR2 YNFKEQ. CDR3 size: 16 residues. CDR3 sequence reads: CASSQDGSGGTETQYF. For the CDR3, the DNA is TGTGCCAGCAGCCAAGACGGGAGCGGGGGGACAGAGACCCAGTACTTC.

This chain uses TRBV7-9 with TRBJ1-1; D call uncertain. This CDR3 has 15 amino acids. Germline values: CDR1 SEHNR, CDR2 FQNEAQ (reference sequence). V lost 1 base to trimming and J lost 1 base, with 10 bases between them. The CDR3 coding sequence is TGTGCCAGCAGCTTAGGGAGGGCGGGGAACACTGAAGCTTTCTTT. This sequence encodes CASSLGRAGNTEAFF.

V is TRBV7-9 and J is TRBJ1-1; the D gene is possibly TRBD1 (5 bases). With 5 bases removed from V and 2 bases from J, the gap between germline ends came to 12 bases. CDR1 is SEHNR and CDR2 is FQNEAQ in the germline V gene (reference sequence). This CDR3 spans 14 amino acids. The CDR3 bases are TGTGCCAGCAGCCCAGGGACGGCAAACACTGAAGCTTTCTTT. It encodes CASSPGTANTEAFF.

The chain couples TRBV5-4 to TRBJ2-2, with TRBD1 as a possible D gene (5 bases). The CDR3 runs 14 residues. Trimming took off 4 bases at V and 8 bases at J, with 15 bases between the two ends. Germline V gene lookup returns CDR1 SGHNT and CDR2 YYREEE (reference sequence). CDR3 coding DNA: TGTGCCAGCAGCCGAACAGGACAAGGTGGGGAGCTGTTTTTT. Protein product: CASSRTGQGGELFF.

In its sample, this clone was seen a few times. V is TRBV29-1 and J is TRBJ1-2, with 8 bases matching TRBD1. V lost 6 bases, J lost 3 bases, and 9 bases stayed unmatched. There are 14 residues in the CDR3. Germline CDR1 and CDR2: SQVTM and ANQGSEA. The CDR3 protein is CSVDRGRRDYGYTF. In DNA form, the CDR3 reads TGCAGCGTCGACAGGGGACGAAGGGACTATGGCTACACCTTC. The whole variable domain, remainder taken from reference TRBV29-1 and TRBJ1-2, is SAVISQKPSRDICQRGTSLTIQCQVDSQVTMMFWYRQQPGQSLTLIATANQGSEATYESGFVIDKFPISRPNLTFSTLTVSNMSPEDSSIYLCSVDRGRRDYGYTFGSGTRLTVV.

This rearrangement joins TRBV5-4 to TRBJ2-5, with 7 bases lining up with TRBD1. The V gene's germline CDR1 is SGHNT and CDR2 YYREEE (reference sequence). J lost 3 bases, V lost 4 bases, and 6 bases had no gene match. The CDR3 loop spans 14 amino acids. CDR3 sequence reads: CASSRGQAKETQYF. CDR3 sequence (DNA): TGTGCCAGCAGCAGAGGACAGGCCAAAGAGACCCAGTACTTC. The whole variable domain, remainder taken from reference TRBV5-4 and TRBJ2-5, is ETGVTQSPTHLIKTRGQQVTLRCSSQSGHNTVSWYQQALGQGPQFIFQYYREEENGRGNFPPRFSGLQFPNYSSELNVNALELDDSALYLCASSRGQAKETQYFGPGTRLLVL.

This clone was counted between two and nine times. The chain joins TRBV4-1 to TRBJ2-5; 9 bases line up with TRBD1. Unmatched junction bases numbered 7, after V lost 5 bases and J lost 3 bases. The CDR3 covers 15 residues. Germline-derived CDR1 and CDR2 are MGHRA and YSYEKL. The CDR3 nucleotides are TGCGCCAGCAGCGCTACCGGGACAGGGAAAGAGACCCAGTACTTC. Its translation is CASSATGTGKETQYF.

The chain is built from TRBV25-1 and TRBJ2-2; D unclear. The V end was cut by 8 bases, the J end by 4 bases, with 11 bases between. CDR1 and CDR2 from the germline V gene are MGHDK and SYGVNS. CDR3 length: 13 residues. As DNA, the CDR3 is TGTGCCAGCCTCTCGGGTGTCACCGGGGAGCTGTTTTTT. Its translation is CASLSGVTGELFF.

This clone was counted a few times. V usage is TRBV29-1 and J usage is TRBJ2-3; 14 bases agree with TRBD2. Germline V gene data show CDR1 as SQVTM and CDR2 as ANQGSEA. With 3 bases clipped from V and 2 bases from J, the junction kept 4 bases outside the gene matches. CDR3 size: 16 residues. CDR3 nucleotide sequence: TGCAGCGTTGATGGACTAGCGGGGGGAAACACAGATACGCAGTATTTT. Translating gives CSVDGLAGGNTDTQYF.

The chain uses TRBV19 and TRBJ1-2; 7 bases line up with TRBD1. CDR3 size: 14 residues. Germline lookup yields CDR1 LNHDA and CDR2 SQIVND (reference sequence). J gave up 2 bases and V 6 bases, and 6 bases lay outside the gene matches. CDR3: CASSERQGNYGYTF. The CDR3 nucleotides read TGTGCCAGTAGCGAAAGACAGGGCAACTATGGCTACACCTTC.

This chain uses TRBV15 with TRBJ2-7; 9 nucleotides agree with TRBD1. V lost 1 base to trimming and J lost 4 bases; unmatched junction nucleotides: 5. The CDR3 loop spans 15 amino acids. In germline, CDR1 is LNHNV, CDR2 YYDKDF (reference sequence). The DNA of the CDR3 is TGTGCCACCAGCAGAGTTGGGACAGGGCGGTACGAGCAGTACTTC. Protein product: CATSRVGTGRYEQYF.